This TCR beta chain was identified in a study of blood T cell repertoires in COVID-19. The overall study: Acute and convalescent COVID-19 samples came from the United States, Italy and Spain.

Patients in Seattle were enrolled during active infection, then followed longitudinally. Produced via immunoSEQ multiplex PCR; TCRdb's table is partial and in-frame only. The table lists more than 300,000 clones, around 89% of them singletons. This clone was detected once. J was trimmed by 3 bases and V by 1 base; bases with no gene match: 2. Germline V gene lookup returns CDR1 SGHAT and CDR2 FQNNGV. This CDR3 region has 15 residues. The TCR comes from a woman in her twenties or thirties with COVID-19, enrolled during active disease. The V and J genes are TRBV11-2 and TRBJ2-2; 7 bases line up with TRBD1. Sequenced: peripheral blood. CDR3 region: CASSLAGTDTGELFF. The CDR3 coding sequence is TGTGCCAGCAGCTTAGCAGGGACAGACACCGGGGAGCTGTTTTTT. The variable domain in full, with the rest retrieved from reference TRBV11-2 and TRBJ2-2, is EAGVAQSPRYKIIEKRQSVAFWCNPISGHATLYWYQQILGQGPKLLIQFQNNGVVDDSQLPKDRFSAERLKGVDSTLKIQPAKLEDSAVYLCASSLAGTDTGELFFGEGSRLTVL.